The 14 T cell receptor beta chains below were found in one sample sequenced in a study of shared T cell receptors in the human thymus (dated by TCRdb to about 2021). The method behind the library was the immunoSEQ multiplex PCR assay. This is the immuneACCESS table as TCRdb keeps it, with only in-frame sequences that have V and J called. A part of the clones is gone; compared with another copy, unresolved V genes explain less than half, and the rest is unexplained. Within this sample are about 610,000 clones, with 88% of them counted one time only. The ten largest clones take up 0.0095% to 0.013% of the sample. This same sample was also part of a study on human thymus T cells.

Sequenced sample: thymocytes. These receptors came from a boy under two years old with a congenital heart defect. Donor details come from another sample of the same person, matched by shared clones.

This sequence joins TRBV4-3 and TRBJ2-7, with D hard to call. V dropped 2 bases and J dropped 3 bases, with 8 bases sitting between them. From germline, CDR1 is LGHNA and CDR2 YSLEER. The CDR3 spans 13 residues. CDR3 nucleotides: TGCGCCAGCAGCCAACGTCTAGACTACGAGCAGTACTTC. Translated: CASSQRLDYEQYF.

The V and J genes are TRBV11-2 and TRBJ2-7; 7 positions agree with TRBD2. V was clipped by 5 bases and J by 0 bases; unmatched bases: 10. Looked up from germline, CDR1 is SGHAT and CDR2 is FQNNGV. The CDR3 length is 16 residues. The CDR3 bases are TGTGCCAGCAGCATCGCGCCGAAGCGGGGCTCCTACGAGCAGTACTTC. The encoded protein is CASSIAPKRGSYEQYF.

The genes are TRBV19 and TRBJ2-2; 8 nucleotides align to TRBD2. V shed 3 bases and J 4 bases; nucleotides not matched to a gene: 7. This CDR3 comprises 16 residues. The germline V gene encodes CDR1 LNHDA and CDR2 SQIVND (reference sequence). This chain's CDR3 is CASSIRWRGATGELFF. The DNA for the CDR3 is TGTGCCAGTAGTATCAGGTGGCGGGGGGCCACCGGGGAGCTGTTTTTT.

The chain has TRBV4-2 and TRBJ1-5; D is possibly TRBD1 (6 bases). V lost 4 bases and J lost 4, with 14 bases in between. Per germline, CDR1 LGHNA and CDR2 YNFKEQ. The CDR3 contains 15 residues. This chain's CDR3 is CASSLNAGENQPQHF. DNA of the CDR3: TGTGCCAGCAGCCTAAACGCAGGGGAGAATCAGCCCCAGCATTTT.

The chain couples TRBV19 to TRBJ2-1, with a possible D match to TRBD2 (5 bases). CDR3 size: 10 residues. V was shortened by 8 bases and J by 9 bases, with 8 bases between the two germline ends. Germline lookup yields CDR1 LNHDA and CDR2 SQIVND (reference sequence). The CDR3 DNA follows: TGTGCCAGTGGGGAGAGTGAGCAGTTCTTC. Protein: CASGESEQFF.

The genes are TRBV27 and TRBJ1-5, with D possibly matching TRBD1 (5 bases). Trimming shortened V by 7 bases and J by 3 bases, and 19 bases separated the two germline ends. Germline V gives CDR1 MNHEY, CDR2 SMNVEV (reference sequence). The CDR3 runs to 16 residues. This chain's CDR3 is CASTPSGHHSNQPQHF. CDR3 coding DNA: TGTGCCAGCACCCCCTCAGGACATCACTCCAATCAGCCCCAGCATTTT.

V usage is TRBV4-3 and J usage is TRBJ2-7; D possibly corresponds to TRBD2 (6 bases). The germline V gene encodes CDR1 LGHNA and CDR2 YSLEER. Trimming pared 0 bases from V and 2 bases from J, leaving 14 bases between. CDR3 length: 16 residues. The CDR3 is CASSQDNRSGPYEQYF. The CDR3 DNA sequence: TGCGCCAGCAGCCAAGATAACCGGAGCGGGCCCTACGAGCAGTACTTC.

This chain uses TRBV28 with TRBJ2-7, with D possibly matching TRBD1 (5 bases). This CDR3 has 13 residues. Germline V gene lookup returns CDR1 MDHEN and CDR2 SYDVKM. Between the trimmed V and J ends, which lost 4 bases and 2 bases, there was a span of 9 bases. CDR3 protein: CASSWGAPYEQYF. DNA for the CDR3: TGTGCCAGCAGTTGGGGCGCCCCCTACGAGCAGTACTTC.

The count of this clone is one. The rearrangement joins TRBV4-3 to TRBJ2-4; D unclear. V was shortened by 0 bases and J by 3 bases, with 12 bases between the two germline ends. CDR3 size: 16 residues. Germline CDR1 LGHNA, CDR2 YSLEER. CDR3 sequence (DNA): TGCGCCAGCAGCCAAGAACCTAGTCTAGGCAAAAACATTCAGTACTTC. The encoded protein is CASSQEPSLGKNIQYF.

J is TRBJ2-3 and V is TRBV4-2; D is undetermined. The germline V and J ends were trimmed by 4 bases and 2 bases, with 16 bases remaining between them. This CDR3 has 16 residues. Germline V lookup: CDR1 LGHNA, CDR2 YNFKEQ. The chain's CDR3 is CASSRPRVHPTDTQYF. In nucleotides, the CDR3 is TGTGCCAGCAGCCGACCCCGGGTCCACCCCACAGATACGCAGTATTTT.

The table lists this clone with a count of one. The chain is built from TRBV19 and TRBJ2-1; 10 nucleotides agree with TRBD2. Unmatched junction bases numbered 3, after V lost 4 bases and J lost 3 bases. Germline V gene data show CDR1 as LNHDA and CDR2 as SQIVND (reference sequence). The CDR3 is made up of 15 amino acids. The CDR3, as DNA: TGTGCCAGTAGTACCCGGACTAGCGGCTACAATGAGCAGTTCTTC. It codes for CASSTRTSGYNEQFF.

The CDR3 region has the DNA TGTGCCTGGGCACAGACACCATCCTACAATGAGCAGTTCTTC. This sequence encodes CAWAQTPSYNEQFF. The chain carries TRBV30 and TRBJ2-1; D is undetermined. This CDR3 comprises 14 residues. CDR1 and CDR2 from the germline V gene are GTSNPN and SVGIG (reference sequence). With 5 bases removed from V and 1 base from J, the gap between germline ends came to 12 bases.

The chain employs TRBV5-1 and TRBJ1-4, with a possible D match to TRBD1 (5 bases). The CDR3 extends over 15 amino acids. V was clipped by 0 bases and J by 8 bases, with 14 bases between them. The germline CDR1 and CDR2 sequences are SGHRS and YFSETQ. The CDR3 spells CASSLAGGLAEKLFF. Written as DNA, the CDR3 is TGCGCCAGCAGCTTGGCGGGGGGATTGGCGGAAAAACTGTTTTTT.

The chain links TRBV13 to TRBJ2-7; TRBD1 agrees at 8 bases. The V segment lost 5 bases and the J segment 3 bases; nucleotides outside the gene matches: 9. CDR1 and CDR2 from the germline V gene are PRHDT and FYEKMQ (reference sequence). The CDR3 spans 15 residues. The CDR3 DNA follows: TGTGCCAGCAGCAACCGGACAGGGCGTCTCTACGAGCAGTACTTC. Protein product: CASSNRTGRLYEQYF.